Below, 23 T cell receptor beta chains from the same sample are listed, as sequenced in a study of T cell responses to AZD1222 COVID-19 vaccine. Here immunoSEQ multiplex PCR was the method, and the copy in TCRdb shows in-frame clones only, minus some. Of 83,000 or so clones in the sample, 75% to 95% are singletons; the top ten hold 28%. The sample consisted of peripheral blood, taken 28 days after the second AZD1222 dose. The receptors stem from an adult who received the AZD1222 COVID-19 vaccine.

J is TRBJ1-1 and V is TRBV19, with 8 bases identical to TRBD1. V gave up 6 bases and J gave up 7 bases; unmatched junction bases: 16. The CDR3 loop spans 16 amino acids. Per the germline V gene, CDR1 is LNHDA and CDR2 is SQIVND (reference sequence). CDR3 loop: CASSPRGQSLHIEAFF. The CDR3 DNA follows: TGTGCCAGTAGCCCCAGGGGGCAGTCTCTGCATATTGAAGCTTTCTTT.

The gene calls are TRBV6-5 and TRBJ2-3; 12 nucleotides align to TRBD1. This CDR3 contains 15 residues. Germline V gene data show CDR1 as MNHEY and CDR2 as SVGAGI. V lost 2 bases to trimming and J lost 8 bases; unmatched junction nucleotides: 5. In DNA form, the CDR3 reads TGTGCCAGCAGTTACAAGGGACAGGGGGCAGGTACGCAGTATTTT. This sequence encodes CASSYKGQGAGTQYF.

This clone was counted between two and nine times. The chain couples TRBV3-1 (or the pseudogene TRBV3-2) to TRBJ1-4, with 8 bases that match TRBD1. V shed 1 base, J shed 6 bases, and the junction held 4 bases outside the gene matches. The CDR3 has 15 residues. Germline V gene data show CDR1 as LGHDT and CDR2 as YNNKEL (reference sequence). The chain's CDR3 is CASSQGQGTDEKLFF. CDR3 bases: TGTGCCAGCAGCCAAGGACAGGGGACCGATGAAAAACTGTTTTTT.

The chain couples TRBV19 to TRBJ2-7; possibly TRBD2 for D (5 bases). The CDR3 sequence is 11 residues long. Germline CDR1 LNHDA, CDR2 SQIVND (reference sequence). V was clipped by 4 bases and J by 7 bases, with 8 bases between them. In DNA form, the CDR3 reads TGTGCCAGTAGTACCCGGGAAGAGCAGTACTTC. Translated, it gives CASSTREEQYF.

The chain couples TRBV14 to TRBJ2-7; 9 nucleotides agree with TRBD1. V gave up 4 bases and J gave up 7 bases; unmatched junction bases: 11. Germline CDR1 SGHDN, CDR2 FVKESK. The CDR3 extends over 15 amino acids. The DNA of the CDR3 is TGTGCCAGCAGCCGCACCAGGGACAGGGCTTGGGAGCAGTACTTC. Its protein is CASSRTRDRAWEQYF.

The genes are TRBV3-1 (or the pseudogene TRBV3-2) and TRBJ2-3; tentative D call: TRBD2 (5 bases). The germline CDR1 and CDR2 sequences are LGHDT and YNNKEL (reference sequence). Trimming cost V 3 bases and J 1 base, with 5 bases left between them. The CDR3 consists of 13 residues. CDR3 coding DNA: TGTGCCAGCAGCCAGGGAGGCACAGATACGCAGTATTTT. Its protein product is CASSQGGTDTQYF.

The V call is TRBV18, the J call TRBJ2-6, with TRBD1 matching over 7 bases. The CDR3 totals 15 residues. V shed 3 bases and J 5 bases; nucleotides not matched to a gene: 4. Per the germline V gene, CDR1 is KGHSH and CDR2 is LQKENI. CDR3 in amino acids: CASSPDRPRANVLTF. The CDR3 DNA reads TGTGCCAGCTCACCGGACAGGCCCCGGGCCAACGTCCTGACTTTC.

The V gene is TRBV5-1, the J gene TRBJ2-4, with no clear D. The germline V gene has CDR1 SGHRS and CDR2 YFSETQ. Between the trimmed V and J ends, which lost 0 bases and 0 bases, there was a span of 4 bases. The CDR3 is 14 amino acids. CDR3 amino acids: CASSLEGAKNIQYF. The CDR3 nucleotides are TGCGCCAGCAGCTTGGAAGGAGCCAAAAACATTCAGTACTTC. Based on the CDR3 plus reference TRBV5-1 and TRBJ2-4, the full variable domain is KAGVTQTPRYLIKTRGQQVTLSCSPISGHRSVSWYQQTPGQGLQFLFEYFSETQRNKGNFPGRFSGRQFSNSRSEMNVSTLELGDSALYLCASSLEGAKNIQYFGAGTRLSVL.

CDR3 sequence reads: CASSVVGSGRAGDEQFF. In DNA form, the CDR3 reads TGTGCCAGCAGCGTAGTGGGTAGCGGGAGGGCCGGTGATGAGCAGTTCTTC. The genes are TRBV9 and TRBJ2-1, with 11 bases lining up with TRBD2. Germline CDR1 and CDR2: SGDLS and YYNGEE. The trim removed 0 bases at V and 8 bases at J, leaving 10 bases unmatched. The CDR3 totals 17 residues. Complete variable domain (other parts from reference TRBV9 and TRBJ2-1): DSGVTQTPKHLITATGQRVTLRCSPRSGDLSVYWYQQSLDQGLQFLIQYYNGEERAKGNILERFSAQQFPDLHSELNLSSLELGDSALYFCASSVVGSGRAGDEQFFGPGTRLTVL.

J is TRBJ1-6 and V is TRBV30, with D hard to call. The CDR3 covers 14 residues. Germline V gives CDR1 GTSNPN, CDR2 SVGIG (reference sequence). Trimming removed 1 base from V and 13 bases from J, with 17 bases in between. Here the CDR3 reads CAWSEGSDLSPLHF. Written as DNA, the CDR3 is TGTGCCTGGAGTGAAGGGTCAGACCTTAGTCCCCTCCACTTT. Variable domain in full (rest from reference TRBV30 and TRBJ1-6): SQTIHQWPATLVQPVGSPLSLECTVEGTSNPNLYWYRQAAGRGLQLLFYSVGIGQISSEVPQNLSASRPQDRQFILSSKKLLLSDSGFYLCAWSEGSDLSPLHFGNGTRLTVT.

CDR3 sequence: CASSEAPGTRVAKGQGYGYTF. CDR3 sequence (DNA): TGTGCCAGCAGTGAAGCGCCAGGGACTCGGGTCGCAAAGGGGCAGGGCTATGGCTACACCTTC. The J gene is TRBJ1-2, the V gene TRBV2, with D possibly being TRBD1 (5 bases). The germline V and J ends were trimmed by 0 bases and 4 bases, with 30 bases remaining between them. This CDR3 is 21 amino acids long. The germline CDR1 and CDR2 sequences are SNHLY and FYNNEI. Together with reference TRBV2 and TRBJ1-2, the CDR3 gives the full variable domain: EPEVTQTPSHQVTQMGQEVILRCVPISNHLYFYWYRQILGQKVEFLVSFYNNEISEKSEIFDDQFSVERPDGSNFTLKIRSTKLEDSAMYFCASSEAPGTRVAKGQGYGYTFGSGTRLTVV.

This clone was seen a few times. This chain uses TRBV19 with TRBJ2-7; TRBD1 matches 8 bases. This CDR3 has 13 amino acids. V lost 11 bases and J lost 4; bases outside the gene matches: 10. From germline, CDR1 is LNHDA and CDR2 SQIVND (reference sequence). The CDR3 DNA reads as TGTGCCTCGTCGGACAGGGTTGGGTACGAGCAGTACTTC. It encodes CASSDRVGYEQYF. Full variable domain (rest looked up from reference TRBV19 and TRBJ2-7): DGGITQSPKYLFRKEGQNVTLSCEQNLNHDAMYWYRQDPGQGLRLIYYSQIVNDFQKGDIAEGYSVSREKKESFPLTVTSAQKNPTAFYLCASSDRVGYEQYFGPGTRLTVT.

The chain couples TRBV11-2 to TRBJ1-6, with D possibly TRBD1 on 6 matching bases. The CDR3 contains 14 residues. Trimming took 3 bases from V and 4 from J, leaving 7 bases between them. CDR1 is SGHAT, CDR2 FQNNGV, per germline. The CDR3 bases are TGTGCCAGCAGCTTGACAGGTTATAATTCACCCCTCCACTTT. Amino acids: CASSLTGYNSPLHF.

V is TRBV6-5 and J is TRBJ1-1, with 7 bases that match TRBD1. Germline CDR1 MNHEY, CDR2 SVGAGI. V was clipped by 6 bases and J by 5 bases; unmatched bases: 9. This CDR3 is 14 amino acids long. Here the CDR3 reads CASSPEGARTEAFF. In DNA, the CDR3 is TGTGCCAGCAGCCCCGAGGGGGCGAGAACTGAAGCTTTCTTT.

J is TRBJ1-1 and V is TRBV19, with D maybe TRBD1 (5 bases). V was pared by 5 bases and J by 5 bases, with 15 bases between. The germline CDR1 and CDR2 sequences are LNHDA and SQIVND (reference sequence). This CDR3 is built from 14 residues. The CDR3 reads CASSRGEGETEAFF. The CDR3 coding sequence is TGTGCCAGTAGTCGGGGGGAAGGTGAAACTGAAGCTTTCTTT.

The V gene is TRBV6-6, the J gene TRBJ1-6, with TRBD1 as a possible D gene (6 bases). Germline V CDR1 and CDR2: MNHNY, SVGAGI (reference sequence). This CDR3 has 15 residues. Trimming took 5 bases from V and 4 from J, leaving 12 bases between them. This chain's CDR3 is CASSTGQLYNSPLHF. CDR3 DNA sequence: TGTGCCAGCAGTACCGGACAGTTATATAATTCACCCCTCCACTTT.

The chain uses TRBV18 and TRBJ1-5; TRBD1 might be the D (5 bases). The CDR3 has 15 amino acids. Trimming removed 2 bases from V and 4 bases from J, with 12 bases in between. Germline lookup yields CDR1 KGHSH and CDR2 LQKENI. CDR3 coding DNA: TGTGCCAGCTCACCAAGAGGGGCGCGAAATCAGCCCCAGCATTTT. Its translation: CASSPRGARNQPQHF.

The gene calls are TRBV19 and TRBJ1-2; a weak D match, TRBD1 (5 bases). With 3 bases removed from V and 4 bases from J, the gap between germline ends came to 12 bases. Germline CDR1 and CDR2: LNHDA and SQIVND (reference sequence). The CDR3 loop spans 14 amino acids. The DNA of the CDR3 is TGTGCCAGTAGTATTGGAGCAGGGCGCTATGGCTACACCTTC. Its translation: CASSIGAGRYGYTF.

Written as DNA, the CDR3 is TGTGCCAGCAGACAAAGGGATGAGCAGTTCTTC. Its translation: CASRQRDEQFF. The chain employs TRBV2 and TRBJ2-1; D uncertain. The V end was cut by 6 bases, the J end by 8 bases, with 8 bases between. Germline V gives CDR1 SNHLY, CDR2 FYNNEI. CDR3 length: 11 amino acids.

The genes are TRBV5-1 and TRBJ1-1; 7 bases map to TRBD1. This CDR3 contains 16 residues. The V segment lost 3 bases and the J segment 5 bases; nucleotides outside the gene matches: 13. Germline V gene data show CDR1 as SGHRS and CDR2 as YFSETQ. CDR3 DNA: TGCGCCAGCAGCTCGATATACAGGGGTGTATTGACTGAAGCTTTCTTT. It codes for CASSSIYRGVLTEAFF.

The V call is TRBV2, the J call TRBJ1-1; D call uncertain. Germline V gene sequence: CDR1 SNHLY, CDR2 FYNNEI. The CDR3 consists of 11 residues. V was shortened by 9 bases and J by 6 bases, with 11 bases between the two germline ends. CDR3 sequence reads: CASSNSPEAFF. CDR3 sequence (DNA): TGTGCCAGTTCCAATTCACCTGAAGCTTTCTTT.

This clone was seen once. The chain has TRBV24-1 and TRBJ2-1; no reliable D call. V lost 0 bases and J lost 2, with 13 bases in between. Germline CDR1 is KGHDR and CDR2 is SFDVKD. The CDR3 loop spans 17 amino acids. CDR3 nucleotide sequence: TGTGCCACCAGTGATTTGCAGGAGCACTTCACCTACAATGAGCAGTTCTTC. This translates into CATSDLQEHFTYNEQFF.

The chain couples TRBV3-1 (or the pseudogene TRBV3-2) to TRBJ1-2; 7 nucleotides align to TRBD1. This CDR3 has 16 residues. With 4 bases clipped from V and 0 bases from J, the junction kept 8 bases outside the gene matches. From germline, CDR1 is LGHDT and CDR2 YNNKEL (reference sequence). Here the CDR3 reads CASSLDGGTANYGYTF. The DNA of the CDR3 is TGTGCCAGCAGCCTCGATGGGGGGACAGCTAACTATGGCTACACCTTC.